This TCR beta chain comes out of a study of shared clonotypes between healthy human individuals. About the research overall: In total, the donors were a couple of women and a few men aged 18 to 49. Whole-study findings and limits: Of the naive CD4 clonotypes, 4% to 5% were shared across four donors.

In the case of this clone: Its antigen is not known.

Researchers ran the assay at a deep level. In the original analysis: Junction-only sequences produced by ImmunoSEQ had no quality scores, so filtering differed. Assay used: immunoSEQ multiplex PCR; TCRdb lists only in-frame clones, some missing. That table supplies the V and J calls and clone size; D and trimming were determined from the DNA. The sample records around 330,000 clones, about 74% being singletons. The ends were cut back, 6 bases at V and 0 bases at J, with 5 bases in the middle. Germline V CDR1 and CDR2: MDHEN, SYDVKM. This CDR3 is 12 amino acids long. The clonotype was recovered from a young man in good health. The chain combines TRBV28 with TRBJ2-5, with D perhaps TRBD1 (5 bases). The source material was memory CD4+ T cells sorted from blood. Subset defined: CD45RA-negative fraction. CDR3 nucleotide sequence: TGTGCCAGCAGGACAGACCAAGAGACCCAGTACTTC. Amino acid sequence: CASRTDQETQYF.